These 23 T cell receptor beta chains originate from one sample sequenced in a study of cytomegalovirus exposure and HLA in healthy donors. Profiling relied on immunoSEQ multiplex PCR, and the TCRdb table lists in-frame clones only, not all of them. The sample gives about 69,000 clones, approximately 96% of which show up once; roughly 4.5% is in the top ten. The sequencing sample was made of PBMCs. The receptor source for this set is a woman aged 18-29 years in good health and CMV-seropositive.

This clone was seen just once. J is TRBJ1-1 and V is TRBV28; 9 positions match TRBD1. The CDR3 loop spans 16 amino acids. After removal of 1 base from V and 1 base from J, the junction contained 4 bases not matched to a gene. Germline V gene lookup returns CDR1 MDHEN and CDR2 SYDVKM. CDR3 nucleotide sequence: TGTGCCAGCAGTTTATCCCAGGGACAGGGGAACACTGAAGCTTTCTTT. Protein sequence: CASSLSQGQGNTEAFF. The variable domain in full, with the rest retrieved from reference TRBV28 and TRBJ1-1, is DVKVTQSSRYLVKRTGEKVFLECVQDMDHENMFWYRQDPGLGLRLIYFSYDVKMKEKGDIPEGYSVSREKKERFSLILESASTNQTSMYLCASSLSQGQGNTEAFFGQGTRLTVV.

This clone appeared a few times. CDR3 protein: CASSPAGADYGYTF. DNA of the CDR3: TGTGCCAGCTCACCGGCGGGGGCTGACTATGGCTACACCTTC. The chain combines TRBV18 with TRBJ1-2; TRBD1 might be the D (6 bases). With 3 bases removed from V and 3 bases from J, the gap between germline ends came to 11 bases. Germline CDR1 is KGHSH and CDR2 is LQKENI. The CDR3 length is 14 residues.

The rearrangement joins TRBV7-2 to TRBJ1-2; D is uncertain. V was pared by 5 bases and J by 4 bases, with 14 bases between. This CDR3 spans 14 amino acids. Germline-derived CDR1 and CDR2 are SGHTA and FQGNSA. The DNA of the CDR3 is TGTGCCAGCAGCACTCCCCCGCCCCCCTATGGCTACACCTTC. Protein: CASSTPPPPYGYTF.

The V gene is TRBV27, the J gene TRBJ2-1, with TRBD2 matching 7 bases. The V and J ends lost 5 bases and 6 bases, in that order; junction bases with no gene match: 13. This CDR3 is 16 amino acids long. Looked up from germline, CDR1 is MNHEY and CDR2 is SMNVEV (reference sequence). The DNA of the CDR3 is TGTGCCAGCAGTGCTAGGAAGACTAGCACTCTCAATGAGCAGTTCTTC. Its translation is CASSARKTSTLNEQFF.

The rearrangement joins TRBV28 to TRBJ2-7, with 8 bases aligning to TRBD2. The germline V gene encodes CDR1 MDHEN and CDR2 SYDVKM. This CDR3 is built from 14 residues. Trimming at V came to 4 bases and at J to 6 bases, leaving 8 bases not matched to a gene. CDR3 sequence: CASSWERELSEQYF. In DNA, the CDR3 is TGTGCCAGCAGTTGGGAGCGGGAGCTCAGCGAGCAGTACTTC.

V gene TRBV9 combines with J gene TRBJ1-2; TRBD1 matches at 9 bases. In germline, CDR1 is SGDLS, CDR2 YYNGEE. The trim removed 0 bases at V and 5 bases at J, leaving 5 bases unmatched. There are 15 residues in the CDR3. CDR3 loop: CASSVGPGQGYGYTF. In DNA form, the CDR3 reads TGTGCCAGCAGCGTAGGTCCGGGACAGGGTTATGGCTACACCTTC.

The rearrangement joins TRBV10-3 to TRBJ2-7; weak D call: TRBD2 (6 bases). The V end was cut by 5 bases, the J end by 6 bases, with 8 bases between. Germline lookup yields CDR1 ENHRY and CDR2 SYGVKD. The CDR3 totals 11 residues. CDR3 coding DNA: TGTGCCATCAGTTTGGGGGGCGAGCAGTACTTC. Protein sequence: CAISLGGEQYF.

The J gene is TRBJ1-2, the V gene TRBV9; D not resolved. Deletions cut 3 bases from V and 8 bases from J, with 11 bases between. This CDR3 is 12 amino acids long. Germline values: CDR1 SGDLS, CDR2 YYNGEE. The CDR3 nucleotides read TGTGCCAGCAGCGCCGGGGTTCGGGGCTACACCTTC. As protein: CASSAGVRGYTF.

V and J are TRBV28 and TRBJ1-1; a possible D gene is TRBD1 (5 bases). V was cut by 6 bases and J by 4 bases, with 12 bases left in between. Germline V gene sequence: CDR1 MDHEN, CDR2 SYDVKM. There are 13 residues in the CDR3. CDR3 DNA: TGTGCCAGCAGGATATGGGGGGGCACTGAAGCTTTCTTT. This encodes CASRIWGGTEAFF.

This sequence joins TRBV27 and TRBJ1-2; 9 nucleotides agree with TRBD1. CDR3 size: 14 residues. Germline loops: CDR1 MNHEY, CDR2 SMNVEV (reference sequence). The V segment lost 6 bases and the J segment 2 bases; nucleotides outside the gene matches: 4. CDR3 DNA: TGTGCCAGCAGGCAGGGACAGGGAAACTATGGCTACACCTTC. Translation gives CASRQGQGNYGYTF.

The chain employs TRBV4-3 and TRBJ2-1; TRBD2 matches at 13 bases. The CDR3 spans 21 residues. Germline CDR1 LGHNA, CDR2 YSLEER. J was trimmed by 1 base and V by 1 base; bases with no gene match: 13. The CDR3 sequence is CASSQVSLAGGPNSSYNEQFF. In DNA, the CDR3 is TGCGCCAGCAGCCAAGTTTCACTAGCGGGAGGGCCTAATTCTTCCTACAATGAGCAGTTCTTC.

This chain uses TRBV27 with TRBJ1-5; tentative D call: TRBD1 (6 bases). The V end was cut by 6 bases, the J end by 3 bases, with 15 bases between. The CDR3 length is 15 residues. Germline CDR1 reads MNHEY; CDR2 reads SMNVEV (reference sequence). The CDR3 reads CASSHGGAFNQPQHF. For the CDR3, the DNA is TGTGCCAGCAGCCATGGGGGGGCGTTCAATCAGCCCCAGCATTTT.

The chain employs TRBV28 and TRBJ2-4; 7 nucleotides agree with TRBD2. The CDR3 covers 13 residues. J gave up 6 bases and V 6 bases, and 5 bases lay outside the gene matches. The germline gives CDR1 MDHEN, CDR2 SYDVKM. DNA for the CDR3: TGTGCCAGCAGACCTGGGGGGGGAAACATTCAGTACTTC. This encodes CASRPGGGNIQYF.

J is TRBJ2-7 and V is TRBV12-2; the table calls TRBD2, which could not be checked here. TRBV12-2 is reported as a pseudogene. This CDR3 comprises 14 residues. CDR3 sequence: CASRPSGRVYEQYF. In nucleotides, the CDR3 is TGTGCAAGTCGCCCTAGCGGGCGGGTCTACGAGCAGTACTTC.

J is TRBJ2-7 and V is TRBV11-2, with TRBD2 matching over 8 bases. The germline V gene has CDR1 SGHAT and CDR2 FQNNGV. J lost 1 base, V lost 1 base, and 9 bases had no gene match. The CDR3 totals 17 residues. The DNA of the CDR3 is TGTGCCAGCAGCTTAGGGCCCGTGGCGGGAGGTTCCTACGAGCAGTACTTC. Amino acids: CASSLGPVAGGSYEQYF.

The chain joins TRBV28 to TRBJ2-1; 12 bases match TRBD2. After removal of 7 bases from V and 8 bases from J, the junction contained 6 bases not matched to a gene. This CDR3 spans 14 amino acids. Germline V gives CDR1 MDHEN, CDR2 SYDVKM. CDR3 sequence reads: CASTPSGRDDEQFF. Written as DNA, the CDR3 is TGTGCCAGCACCCCTAGCGGGAGGGACGATGAGCAGTTCTTC.

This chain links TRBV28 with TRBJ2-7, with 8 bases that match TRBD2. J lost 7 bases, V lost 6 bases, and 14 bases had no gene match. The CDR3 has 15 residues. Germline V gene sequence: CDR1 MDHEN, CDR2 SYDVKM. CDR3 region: CASRPPTGSGGEQYF. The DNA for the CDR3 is TGTGCCAGCAGGCCCCCGACGGGGTCGGGGGGGGAGCAGTACTTC.

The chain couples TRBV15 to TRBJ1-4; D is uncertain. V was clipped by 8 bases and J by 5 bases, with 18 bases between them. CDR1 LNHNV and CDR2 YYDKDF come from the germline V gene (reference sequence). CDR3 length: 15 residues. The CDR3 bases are TGTGCCACCCAAGACTGTGGCGAGATGAATGAAAAACTGTTTTTT. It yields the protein CATQDCGEMNEKLFF.

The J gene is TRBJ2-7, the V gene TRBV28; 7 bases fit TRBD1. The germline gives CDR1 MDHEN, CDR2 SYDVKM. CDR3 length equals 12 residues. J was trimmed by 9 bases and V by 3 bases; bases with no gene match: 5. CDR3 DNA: TGTGCCAGCAGTTTGGTAGGGGGCGGGCAGTACTTC. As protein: CASSLVGGGQYF.

CDR3 amino acids: CASSQDGLAVNQETQYF. For the CDR3, the DNA is TGCGCCAGCAGCCAAGATGGGCTAGCTGTGAACCAAGAGACCCAGTACTTC. The chain has TRBV4-3 and TRBJ2-5, with D possibly TRBD2 on 5 matching bases. Germline lookup yields CDR1 LGHNA and CDR2 YSLEER. V lost 0 bases to trimming and J lost 0 bases, with 14 bases between them. The CDR3 runs 17 residues.

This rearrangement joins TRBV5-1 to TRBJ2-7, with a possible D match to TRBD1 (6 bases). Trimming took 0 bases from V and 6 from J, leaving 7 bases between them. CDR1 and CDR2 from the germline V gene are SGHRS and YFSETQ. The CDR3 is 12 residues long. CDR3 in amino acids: CASSLAQGEQYF. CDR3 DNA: TGCGCCAGCAGCTTGGCACAGGGCGAGCAGTACTTC.

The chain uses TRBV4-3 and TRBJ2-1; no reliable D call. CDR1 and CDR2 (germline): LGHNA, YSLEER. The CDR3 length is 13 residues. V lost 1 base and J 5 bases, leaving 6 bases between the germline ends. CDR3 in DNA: TGCGCCAGCAGCCAAGCAGAGGACAATGAGCAGTTCTTC. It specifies CASSQAEDNEQFF.

The CDR3 sequence: CASSPQQGGNQPQHF. The CDR3 DNA reads as TGTGCCAGCAGCCCACAGCAAGGGGGCAATCAGCCCCAGCATTTT. V usage is TRBV7-2 and J usage is TRBJ1-5; tentatively, D is TRBD1 (5 bases). V was shortened by 5 bases and J by 2 bases, with 13 bases between the two germline ends. CDR1 is SGHTA, CDR2 FQGNSA, per germline. The CDR3 runs to 15 residues.